Following are 23 T cell receptor beta chains from one sample sequenced in a study of T-cell reconstitution after alpha-beta-depleted transplantation in children. Library preparation (for TCRbeta) was performed with unique molecular identifiers. TCRdb analysed the PCR reads with MiXCR anew, one entry per CDR3 protein. The table lists roughly 500,000 distinct CDR3 sequences, approximately 16% of them singletons. The input for sequencing was PBMCs from the stem cell graft donor, taken from the stem cell graft. The receptor source for this set is a human donor who donated a stem cell graft to a child with acute lymphoblastic leukemia.

This clonotype was seen a handful of times. Mismatch with germline at one junction end may stem from a read error. This rearrangement joins TRBV12-3 or TRBV12-4 to TRBJ1-1; the D gene is possibly TRBD1 (6 bases). The CDR3 consists of 15 residues. This chain's CDR3 is CASSLRGQGNSEAFF. The CDR3 coding sequence is TGTGCCAGCAGCCTACGGGGGCAGGGGAACTCTGAAGCTTTCTTT.

The V gene is TRBV25-1, the J gene TRBJ2-3; 7 bases agree with TRBD2. This CDR3 comprises 13 residues. V shed 3 bases and J 6 bases; nucleotides not matched to a gene: 3. In germline, CDR1 is MGHDK, CDR2 SYGVNS. In DNA form, the CDR3 reads TGTGCCAGCAGTGATATGCGGGGGGATACGCAGTATTTT. Its protein product is CASSDMRGDTQYF.

The rearrangement uses TRBV12-3 or TRBV12-4 and TRBJ2-7; 10 nucleotides match TRBD1. Germline trimming cut 6 bases from V and 3 bases from J; bases unmatched to any gene: 11. CDR3 size: 16 residues. The CDR3 spells CASRLGQGLIGYEQYF. In nucleotides, the CDR3 is TGTGCCAGCAGGCTGGGACAGGGGCTAATAGGCTACGAGCAGTACTTC.

This clonotype has just a few counts. The chain carries TRBV11-2 and TRBJ2-1, with 8 bases lining up with TRBD2. V was clipped by 0 bases and J by 5 bases; unmatched bases: 0. CDR3 length: 14 residues. CDR1 and CDR2 from the germline V gene are SGHAT and FQNNGV. CDR3 loop: CASSLELADNEQFF. The CDR3 DNA follows: TGTGCCAGCAGCTTAGAACTAGCGGACAATGAGCAGTTCTTC.

V usage is TRBV6-5 and J usage is TRBJ2-3; 12 nucleotides line up with TRBD2. J gave up 3 bases and V 4 bases, and 8 bases lay outside the gene matches. Per the germline V gene, CDR1 is MNHEY and CDR2 is SVGAGI. The CDR3 sequence is 17 residues long. Written as DNA, the CDR3 is TGTGCCAGCAGTTCATTGACTAGCGGGAGTGGGACAGATACGCAGTATTTT. It is translated as CASSSLTSGSGTDTQYF.

This clonotype was counted a few times. This sequence joins TRBV20-1 and TRBJ1-6; 10 nucleotides agree with TRBD1. This CDR3 spans 15 amino acids. J was trimmed by 9 bases and V by 6 bases; bases with no gene match: 11. Germline CDR1 is DFQATT and CDR2 is SNEGSKA (reference sequence). As DNA, the CDR3 is TGCAGTGCCCGGACAGGGGGAATCTCGAGTTCACCCCTCCACTTT. This encodes CSARTGGISSSPLHF.

Only a few counts were recorded for this clonotype. The chain couples TRBV5-1 to TRBJ1-1, with D possibly matching TRBD1 (5 bases). V dropped 4 bases and J dropped 1 base, with 11 bases sitting between them. Germline values: CDR1 SGHRS, CDR2 YFSETQ. The CDR3 extends over 14 amino acids. The CDR3 coding sequence is TGCGCCAGCAGCACGTATGGGGCGAACACTGAAGCTTTCTTT. As protein: CASSTYGANTEAFF.

This clonotype has more than one count but fewer than ten. The rearrangement links TRBV2 to TRBJ2-5, with TRBD1 identical over 9 bases. The germline CDR1 and CDR2 sequences are SNHLY and FYNNEI. CDR3 size: 15 residues. With 3 bases clipped from V and 3 bases from J, the junction kept 5 bases outside the gene matches. CDR3 nucleotide sequence: TGTGCCAGCAGTGATCGGGACAGGGACAAAGAGACCCAGTACTTC. It encodes CASSDRDRDKETQYF. Full variable domain (remainder filled in from reference TRBV2 and TRBJ2-5): EPEVTQTPSHQVTQMGQEVILRCVPISNHLYFYWYRQILGQKVEFLVSFYNNEISEKSEIFDDQFSVERPDGSNFTLKIRSTKLEDSAMYFCASSDRDRDKETQYFGPGTRLLVL.

About this clonotype itself: This sequence may be a read error, since a much larger clone differs from it by one base. The CDR3 DNA reads TGTGCCATCAGTTCCGCAGGGAATGAGCAGTTCTTC. The encoded protein is CAISSAGNEQFF. The chain uses TRBV10-3 and TRBJ2-1; weak D call: TRBD1 (5 bases). The CDR3 runs to 12 residues. CDR1 is ENHRY, CDR2 SYGVKD, per germline. V lost 5 bases to trimming and J lost 7 bases, with 9 bases between them.

The chain carries TRBV20-1 and TRBJ2-2, with a tentative D call TRBD2 (5 bases). Trimming cost V 6 bases and J 5 bases, with 13 bases left between them. The germline gives CDR1 DFQATT, CDR2 SNEGSKA (reference sequence). This CDR3 contains 13 residues. This CDR3 is CSAPWERTGELFF. The CDR3 nucleotides are TGCAGTGCCCCGTGGGAGAGGACCGGGGAGCTGTTTTTT.

This chain uses TRBV12-3 or TRBV12-4 with TRBJ1-4, with TRBD1 matching 7 bases. Trimming removed 4 bases from V and 8 bases from J; junction bases left unmatched: 7. This CDR3 comprises 14 residues. CDR3 bases: TGTGCCAGCAGTTCGTCAGGACAGGAGGAAAAACTGTTTTTT. Protein product: CASSSSGQEEKLFF.

On this clonotype: At one end the junction does not follow the germline gene, possibly because of a read error. The chain is built from TRBV9 and TRBJ2-3; no clear D. The CDR3 is 15 residues long. Germline V gives CDR1 SGDLS, CDR2 YYNGEE. The CDR3: CASRASLRNTDTHYF. The CDR3 region has the DNA TGTGCCAGCAGAGCGAGTCTACGCAACACAGATACGCATTATTTT. Using reference TRBV9 and TRBJ2-3 for the parts outside the CDR3, the full variable domain is DSGVTQTPKHLITATGQRVTLRCSPRSGDLSVYWYQQSLDQGLQFLIQYYNGEERAKGNILERFSAQQFPDLHSELNLSSLELGDSALYFCASRASLRNTDTHYFGPGTRLTVL.

This clonotype was recorded once. This rearrangement joins TRBV29-1 to TRBJ1-1; D not resolved. Trimming cost V 1 base and J 7 bases, with 7 bases left between them. The CDR3 totals 11 residues. Germline CDR1 reads SQVTM; CDR2 reads ANQGSEA. DNA of the CDR3: TGCAGCGTTGAAGGGTCCATTGAAGCTTTCTTT. Protein sequence: CSVEGSIEAFF.

This clonotype was picked up a small number of times. The V and J genes are TRBV5-1 and TRBJ2-5; TRBD2 matches at 9 bases. Unmatched junction bases numbered 4, after V lost 0 bases and J lost 1 base. The CDR3 has 16 residues. Germline assignment: CDR1 SGHRS and CDR2 YFSETQ. The CDR3 here is CASSLALAGPQETQYF. In DNA, the CDR3 is TGCGCCAGCAGCTTGGCGCTAGCGGGGCCCCAAGAGACCCAGTACTTC.

The CDR3 coding sequence is TGTGCCAGCAGCCCCACACGGGGGGTGACGGTTGAAAAACTGTTTTTT. Amino acids: CASSPTRGVTVEKLFF. This chain connects TRBV13 to TRBJ1-4; the D gene is possibly TRBD1 (5 bases). V was shortened by 5 bases and J by 7 bases, with 20 bases between the two germline ends. The CDR3 loop spans 16 amino acids. CDR1 is PRHDT, CDR2 FYEKMQ, per germline (reference sequence).

This clonotype showed up just a few times. V is TRBV10-2 and J is TRBJ2-2; 10 nucleotides line up with TRBD2. The CDR3 is 16 residues long. Losses at the gene ends were 8 bases for V and 4 bases for J; bases not matched to a gene: 10. Germline V gives CDR1 WSHSY, CDR2 SAAADI. CDR3 amino acids: CASGSEREGPTGELFF. The CDR3 nucleotides are TGCGCCAGCGGGTCCGAGCGGGAGGGCCCCACCGGGGAGCTGTTTTTT.

This clonotype was detected once. The chain employs TRBV18 and TRBJ1-4; D is perhaps TRBD1 (5 bases). CDR1 KGHSH and CDR2 LQKENI come from the germline V gene. This CDR3 comprises 15 residues. V was pared by 3 bases and J by 5 bases, with 13 bases between. The CDR3 reads CASSPTRGRNEKLFF. In DNA, the CDR3 is TGTGCCAGCTCACCTACTAGGGGACGGAATGAAAAACTGTTTTTT.

The rearrangement joins TRBV25-1 to TRBJ1-4, with 9 bases aligning to TRBD1. CDR3 length: 17 residues. Germline V CDR1 and CDR2: MGHDK, SYGVNS. The V gene end was trimmed by 4 bases and the J gene end by 8 bases; junction bases not matched to a gene: 14. CDR3 region: CASSAPVQGQGYEKLFF. The DNA of the CDR3 is TGTGCCAGCAGTGCACCAGTTCAGGGACAGGGATACGAAAAACTGTTTTTT.

The chain is built from TRBV4-1 and TRBJ2-3; no definite D call. This CDR3 is built from 16 residues. Per the germline V gene, CDR1 is MGHRA and CDR2 is YSYEKL. V was shortened by 4 bases and J by 4 bases, with 18 bases between the two germline ends. The CDR3 nucleotides read TGCGCCAGCAGCCCCTTAGTAAGCGCGGTGGCAGATACGCAGTATTTT. Translating it yields CASSPLVSAVADTQYF.

This chain links TRBV5-6 with TRBJ2-1, with D possibly TRBD1 on 5 matching bases. The CDR3 covers 14 residues. Germline CDR1 and CDR2: SGHDT and YYEEEE. V was trimmed by 1 base and J by 10 bases, leaving 15 bases between them. CDR3 protein: CASSLTHSPGEQFF. CDR3 nucleotides: TGTGCCAGCAGCTTGACGCATTCGCCAGGGGAGCAGTTCTTC.

The chain employs TRBV3-1 and TRBJ2-3; tentatively, D is TRBD1 or TRBD2 (6 bases each). Germline CDR1 LGHDT, CDR2 YNNKEL (reference sequence). V was pared by 4 bases and J by 2 bases, with 16 bases between. The CDR3 runs to 16 residues. The CDR3 coding sequence is TGTGCCAGCAGCCCGCGGGACACCCAACTCACAGATACGCAGTATTTT. It encodes CASSPRDTQLTDTQYF.

In this sample, this clonotype turned up a few times. The V gene is TRBV7-9, the J gene TRBJ2-2, with a tentative D call TRBD2 (5 bases). The CDR3 contains 16 residues. The V and J ends lost 5 bases and 4 bases respectively, with 17 bases between them. Germline CDR1 and CDR2: SEHNR and FQNEAQ (reference sequence). CDR3 sequence: CASSAYISRGTGELFF. The CDR3 DNA follows: TGTGCCAGCAGCGCTTATATCTCCCGGGGCACCGGGGAGCTGTTTTTT.

This clonotype was counted ten times or more. The rearrangement links TRBV9 to TRBJ2-3, with TRBD2 as a possible D gene (7 bases). CDR3 size: 12 residues. V was shortened by 7 bases and J by 6 bases, with 12 bases between the two germline ends. The germline V gene has CDR1 SGDLS and CDR2 YYNGEE. CDR3 DNA: TGTGCCAGCGGAGAGGGGGGGGATACGCAGTATTTT. It codes for CASGEGGDTQYF.